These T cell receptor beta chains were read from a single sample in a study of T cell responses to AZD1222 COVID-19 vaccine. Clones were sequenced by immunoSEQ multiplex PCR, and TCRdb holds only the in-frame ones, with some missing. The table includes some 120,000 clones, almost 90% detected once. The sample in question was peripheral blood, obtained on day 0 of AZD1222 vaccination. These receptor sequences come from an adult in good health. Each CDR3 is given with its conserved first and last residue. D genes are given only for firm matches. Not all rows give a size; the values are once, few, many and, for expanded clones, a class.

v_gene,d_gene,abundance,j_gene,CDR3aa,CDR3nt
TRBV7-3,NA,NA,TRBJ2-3,CASSSQRTDTQYF,TGTGCCAGCAGCTCACAAAGGACAGATACGCAGTATTTT
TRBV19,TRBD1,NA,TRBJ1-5,CASTTRQGANQPQHF,TGTGCCAGTACCACGAGACAGGGTGCAAATCAGCCCCAGCATTTT
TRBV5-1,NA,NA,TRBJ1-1,CASSPGGSSSEAFF,TGCGCCAGCAGCCCCGGCGGGTCTAGTTCTGAAGCTTTCTTT
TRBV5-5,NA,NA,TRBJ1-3,CASSFRGNSGNTIYF,TGTGCCAGCAGCTTCAGGGGAAACTCTGGAAACACCATATATTTT
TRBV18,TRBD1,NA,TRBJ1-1,CASSSTGGSTEAFF,TGTGCCAGCTCATCAACAGGGGGATCCACTGAAGCTTTCTTT
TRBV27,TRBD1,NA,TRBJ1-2,CASRGQGRGYYGYTF,TGTGCCAGCAGGGGACAGGGAAGGGGGTACTATGGCTACACCTTC
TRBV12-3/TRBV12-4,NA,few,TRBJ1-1,CASSFAQAEAFF,TGTGCCAGCAGTTTTGCTCAGGCTGAAGCTTTCTTT
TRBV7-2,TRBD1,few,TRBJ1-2,CASSSRVSRTGTNYGYTF,TGTGCCAGCAGCTCGAGAGTTTCAAGGACAGGGACTAACTATGGCTACACCTTC
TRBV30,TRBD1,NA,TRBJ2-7,CAWSVMCRGQGIHEQYF,TGTGCCTGGAGTGTCATGTGTAGAGGACAGGGCATTCACGAGCAGTACTTC
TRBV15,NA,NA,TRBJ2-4,CATSRDLAENIQYF,TGTGCCACCAGCAGAGATCTCGCGGAAAACATTCAGTACTTC
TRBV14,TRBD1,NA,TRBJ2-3,CASRSETGRTDTQYF,TGTGCCAGCAGGAGCGAGACAGGGCGCACAGATACGCAGTATTTT
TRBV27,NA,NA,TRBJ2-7,CASRAGVASYEQYF,TGTGCCAGCAGGGCAGGGGTAGCCTCCTACGAGCAGTACTTC
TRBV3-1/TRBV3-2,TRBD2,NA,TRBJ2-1,CASSPPRKGGRLADNEQFF,TGTGCCAGCAGCCCACCCCGAAAAGGGGGTAGACTAGCGGACAATGAGCAGTTCTTC
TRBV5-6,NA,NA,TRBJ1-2,CASSWEVVGYTF,TGTGCCAGCAGCTGGGAAGTTGTCGGCTACACCTTC
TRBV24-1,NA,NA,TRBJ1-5,CATSDNTAYSNQPQHF,TGTGCCACCAGTGATAATACAGCCTATAGCAATCAGCCCCAGCATTTT
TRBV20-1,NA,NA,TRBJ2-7,CSATTLYEQYF,TGCAGTGCTACTACTCTCTACGAGCAGTACTTC
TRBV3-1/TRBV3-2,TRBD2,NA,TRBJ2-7,CASSSIIAGLSSYEQYF,TGTGCCAGCAGCAGTATCATAGCGGGACTTAGCTCCTACGAGCAGTACTTC
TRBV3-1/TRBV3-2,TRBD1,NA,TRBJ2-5,CASSQVIRTGGQETQYF,TGTGCCAGCAGCCAAGTTATCAGGACAGGGGGGCAAGAGACCCAGTACTTC
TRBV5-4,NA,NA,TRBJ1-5,CASSFGGAMGNQPQHF,TGTGCCAGCAGCTTTGGGGGGGCTATGGGCAATCAGCCCCAGCATTTT
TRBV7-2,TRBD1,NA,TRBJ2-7,CASSLVWGQGTSEQYF,TGTGCCAGCAGCTTAGTTTGGGGACAGGGTACTAGCGAGCAGTACTTC
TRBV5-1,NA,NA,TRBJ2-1,CASSLSGQENSQFF,TGCGCCAGCAGCTTATCAGGCCAGGAGAACTCGCAGTTCTTC
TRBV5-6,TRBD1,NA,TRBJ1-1,CASSLVQGMTEAFF,TGTGCCAGCAGCTTGGTACAGGGGATGACTGAAGCTTTCTTT
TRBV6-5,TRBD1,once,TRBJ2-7,CASRPGQSYEQYF,TGTGCCAGCAGACCGGGACAGTCCTACGAGCAGTACTTC
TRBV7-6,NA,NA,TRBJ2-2,CASSFNRENTGELFF,TGTGCCAGCAGTTTTAACCGGGAGAACACCGGGGAGCTGTTTTTT
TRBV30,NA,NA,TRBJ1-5,CAWSVPDSNRRQPQHF,TGTGCCTGGAGTGTACCCGACAGCAATCGGCGCCAGCCCCAGCATTTT
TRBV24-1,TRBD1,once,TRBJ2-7,CATEARGDRGDPYEQYF,TGTGCCACCGAAGCACGAGGCGACAGGGGGGATCCCTACGAGCAGTACTTC
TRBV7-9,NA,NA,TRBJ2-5,CASSSTGQGSGTQYF,TGTGCCAGCAGCTCAACGGGGCAGGGCAGTGGGACCCAGTACTTC
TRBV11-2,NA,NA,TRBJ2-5,CASSSAGIKETQYF,TGTGCCAGCAGCTCCGCCGGTATCAAGGAGACCCAGTACTTC
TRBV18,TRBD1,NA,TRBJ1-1,CASSLRQTGVGTEAFF,TGTGCCAGCTCACTACGACAGACAGGGGTTGGCACTGAAGCTTTCTTT
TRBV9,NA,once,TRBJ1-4,CASSDYNEKLFF,TGTGCCAGCAGCGATTACAATGAAAAACTGTTTTTT
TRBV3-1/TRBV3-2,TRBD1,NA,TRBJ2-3,CASSQRQGRDTQYF,TGTGCCAGCAGCCAAAGACAGGGGAGGGATACGCAGTATTTT